A single sample is the source of the 24 T cell receptor beta chains below, sequenced in a study of blood T cell repertoires in COVID-19. The assay was immunoSEQ multiplex PCR, and TCRdb's table has in-frame clones only and misses some. The data show around 40,000 clones, about 88% seen once. Material for sequencing was peripheral blood. Receptor source: a human donor in a cohort sampled during active COVID-19.

The chain links TRBV7-6 to TRBJ2-7; D might be TRBD1 (6 bases). This CDR3 is built from 15 residues. Germline-derived CDR1 and CDR2 are SGHVS and FNYEAQ. Trimming stripped 1 base from V and 5 bases from J, with 15 bases between. The CDR3 loop reads CASSLGTGRANEQYF. The CDR3 nucleotides read TGTGCCAGCAGCTTAGGAACAGGGAGAGCCAACGAGCAGTACTTC. The entire variable domain, with the rest obtained from reference TRBV7-6 and TRBJ2-7, is as follows: GAGVSQSPRYKVTKRGQDVALRCDPISGHVSLYWYRQALGQGPEFLTYFNYEAQQDKSGLPNDRFSAERPEGSISTLTIQRTEQRDSAMYRCASSLGTGRANEQYFGPGTRLTVT.

The V call is TRBV5-4, the J call TRBJ2-1; 8 nucleotides line up with TRBD1. V lost 6 bases to trimming and J lost 4 bases; unmatched junction nucleotides: 15. CDR3 length: 17 amino acids. Germline CDR1 is SGHNT and CDR2 is YYREEE (reference sequence). CDR3 sequence: CASIDRGHPLGYNEQFF. CDR3 DNA sequence: TGTGCCAGCATCGACAGGGGCCATCCGTTAGGGTACAATGAGCAGTTCTTC.

The J gene is TRBJ1-4, the V gene TRBV5-6, with D perhaps matching TRBD1 (5 bases). The CDR3 is 15 residues long. The germline V gene has CDR1 SGHDT and CDR2 YYEEEE. Trimming stripped 4 bases from V and 8 bases from J, with 18 bases between. For the CDR3, the DNA is TGTGCCAGCAGCCCGGGGGGACGGCAAATGGAAAAACTGTTTTTT. Translated, it gives CASSPGGRQMEKLFF.

The chain employs TRBV21-1 and TRBJ2-1; TRBD1 reflects the table's D call only, with no check against the DNA. TRBV21-1 is classified as a pseudogene. CDR3 size: 18 residues. The CDR3 region has the DNA TGTGCCAGCAGCGTTACCCCCCTGGGGACAGGGGCTGTCAATGAGCAGTTCTTC. Its protein product is CASSVTPLGTGAVNEQFF.

This chain joins TRBV2 and TRBJ1-1; D unresolved. Germline-derived CDR1 and CDR2 are SNHLY and FYNNEI. The CDR3 contains 13 residues. With 7 bases removed from V and 0 bases from J, the gap between germline ends came to 9 bases. CDR3: CASMREMNTEAFF. The CDR3 DNA sequence: TGTGCCAGCATGAGGGAGATGAACACTGAAGCTTTCTTT.

This clone was observed once. This rearrangement joins TRBV4-1 to TRBJ2-1; 8 nucleotides agree with TRBD1. Germline CDR1 reads MGHRA; CDR2 reads YSYEKL. V trimming: 2 bases; J trimming: 5 bases; junction bases outside the gene matches: 5. This CDR3 spans 15 amino acids. CDR3 in amino acids: CASSQMDRVDNEQFF. The CDR3, as DNA: TGCGCCAGCAGCCAAATGGACAGGGTCGACAATGAGCAGTTCTTC.

A word on this clone: Other DNA variants within this sample encode the same CDR3. The rearrangement links TRBV6-5 to TRBJ1-2; D ambiguous. Trimming removed 5 bases at V and 8 bases at J, with 12 bases between. The CDR3 runs to 12 residues. CDR1 is MNHEY, CDR2 SVGAGI, per germline. CDR3 in amino acids: CASSPNSLGYTF. CDR3 nucleotide sequence: TGTGCCAGCAGTCCCAACAGTTTAGGCTACACCTTC.

In the case of this clone: Different DNA sequences within this sample yield the same CDR3. Here the CDR3 reads CASSELTSTDTQYF. The CDR3 DNA reads TGTGCCAGCAGTGAATTGACAAGCACAGATACGCAGTATTTT. This sequence joins TRBV2 and TRBJ2-3; D remains unclear. This CDR3 comprises 14 residues. Trimming took 2 bases from V and 0 from J, leaving 6 bases between them. Germline loops: CDR1 SNHLY, CDR2 FYNNEI.

The gene calls are TRBV6-6 and TRBJ1-4; D unresolved. The germline V gene encodes CDR1 MNHNY and CDR2 SVGAGI (reference sequence). The V end was cut by 0 bases, the J end by 0 bases, with 8 bases between. This CDR3 is 16 amino acids long. CDR3 sequence: CASSYSPGATNEKLFF. The CDR3 bases are TGTGCCAGCAGTTACTCCCCCGGTGCAACTAATGAAAAACTGTTTTTT.

The V call is TRBV19, the J call TRBJ2-2, with a tentative D call TRBD2 (6 bases). Trimming stripped 7 bases from V and 6 bases from J, with 18 bases between. Germline CDR1 LNHDA, CDR2 SQIVND (reference sequence). The length of the CDR3 is 15 residues. The CDR3 nucleotides are TGTGCCAGTAAGAAATTGGAGGGGACCTCCGGGGAGCTGTTTTTT. It yields the protein CASKKLEGTSGELFF.

V usage is TRBV2 and J usage is TRBJ2-1, with 9 bases matching TRBD1. The germline CDR1 and CDR2 sequences are SNHLY and FYNNEI. The V gene end was trimmed by 3 bases and the J gene end by 7 bases; junction bases not matched to a gene: 7. The CDR3 is 15 residues long. CDR3 nucleotide sequence: TGTGCCAGCAGTGACGGGACAGGGCGTTTGAATGAGCAGTTCTTC. Its translation is CASSDGTGRLNEQFF. The full variable domain, rest sourced from reference TRBV2 and TRBJ2-1, is EPEVTQTPSHQVTQMGQEVILRCVPISNHLYFYWYRQILGQKVEFLVSFYNNEISEKSEIFDDQFSVERPDGSNFTLKIRSTKLEDSAMYFCASSDGTGRLNEQFFGPGTRLTVL.

The CDR3 coding sequence is TGTGCCAGTAGTTCGGACAGGGATTCACCCCTCCACTTT. Translating gives CASSSDRDSPLHF. The rearrangement links TRBV19 to TRBJ1-6, with TRBD1 matching over 8 bases. CDR3 length: 13 amino acids. The J segment lost 8 bases and the V segment lost 5 bases, leaving 2 bases of the junction unmatched. The germline gives CDR1 LNHDA, CDR2 SQIVND (reference sequence).

This chain connects TRBV7-9 to TRBJ1-1; possibly TRBD1 for D (5 bases). V was shortened by 7 bases and J by 4 bases, with 16 bases between the two germline ends. Germline V gene data show CDR1 as SEHNR and CDR2 as FQNEAQ (reference sequence). The CDR3 length is 14 residues. The CDR3 sequence is CASTYFRGSTEAFF. The CDR3 coding sequence is TGTGCCAGCACCTATTTTAGGGGTAGCACTGAAGCTTTCTTT.

The chain is built from TRBV7-9 and TRBJ2-2, with D possibly being TRBD2 (5 bases). With 4 bases removed from V and 0 bases from J, the gap between germline ends came to 9 bases. The CDR3 loop spans 15 amino acids. Germline V gives CDR1 SEHNR, CDR2 FQNEAQ (reference sequence). The CDR3 sequence is CASSSASPNTGELFF. The CDR3 DNA sequence: TGTGCCAGCAGCTCGGCTAGCCCGAACACCGGGGAGCTGTTTTTT.

This chain joins TRBV5-1 and TRBJ1-1; D is unresolved. V lost 1 base and J 1 base, leaving 5 bases between the germline ends. CDR1 is SGHRS and CDR2 is YFSETQ in the germline V gene. This CDR3 spans 13 amino acids. The CDR3 DNA reads as TGCGCCAGCAGCTTGCCGAGGAACACTGAAGCTTTCTTT. It codes for CASSLPRNTEAFF. Together with reference TRBV5-1 and TRBJ1-1, the CDR3 gives the full variable domain: KAGVTQTPRYLIKTRGQQVTLSCSPISGHRSVSWYQQTPGQGLQFLFEYFSETQRNKGNFPGRFSGRQFSNSRSEMNVSTLELGDSALYLCASSLPRNTEAFFGQGTRLTVV.

Only a few counts were recorded for this clone. The chain recombines TRBV6-2 or TRBV6-3 with TRBJ1-2; possible D gene TRBD1, 5 bases. The germline V and J ends were trimmed by 6 bases and 4 bases, with 12 bases remaining between them. The CDR3 runs 13 residues. Germline-derived CDR1 and CDR2 are MNHEY and SVGEGT. For the CDR3, the DNA is TGTGCCAGCAGCCCGGCGGGGCTCTATGGCTACACCTTC. Its translation is CASSPAGLYGYTF.

The table lists this clone with a few counts. The chain couples TRBV12-3 or TRBV12-4 to TRBJ1-1; D unclear. The CDR3 is 13 residues long. The V and J ends lost 1 base and 10 bases respectively, with 13 bases between them. CDR3 loop: CASSLGTVRGAFF. CDR3 DNA sequence: TGTGCCAGCAGTTTAGGGACGGTACGGGGAGCTTTCTTT.

This chain uses TRBV10-3 with TRBJ2-7, with 8 nucleotides matching TRBD1. CDR1 is ENHRY, CDR2 SYGVKD, per germline. V lost 7 bases and J lost 5; bases outside the gene matches: 4. This CDR3 has 12 residues. The CDR3 here is CAIKGQGNEQYF. CDR3 DNA: TGTGCCATCAAAGGACAGGGTAACGAGCAGTACTTC.

By frequency in the sample, this clone is large. This sequence joins TRBV7-9 and TRBJ2-1; TRBD2 aligns across 7 bases. This CDR3 contains 14 residues. The germline gives CDR1 SEHNR, CDR2 FQNEAQ (reference sequence). V shed 5 bases and J 4 bases; nucleotides not matched to a gene: 5. Here the CDR3 reads CASSRTRSYNEQFF. CDR3 coding DNA: TGTGCCAGCAGCCGGACTAGGTCTTACAATGAGCAGTTCTTC.

This rearrangement joins TRBV3-1 (or the pseudogene TRBV3-2) to TRBJ1-2; 9 bases are shared with TRBD1. The CDR3 covers 15 residues. Germline V lookup: CDR1 LGHDT, CDR2 YNNKEL (reference sequence). With 3 bases clipped from V and 6 bases from J, the junction kept 8 bases outside the gene matches. The CDR3 DNA follows: TGTGCCAGCAGCCACAGGGACAGGGCTCTGGATGGCTACACCTTC. Its translation: CASSHRDRALDGYTF.

The chain joins TRBV2 to TRBJ1-2; 7 bases are a match to TRBD1. J lost 2 bases, V lost 4 bases, and 10 bases had no gene match. CDR3 length: 16 amino acids. In germline, CDR1 is SNHLY, CDR2 FYNNEI. The DNA of the CDR3 is TGTGCCAGCAGTGGTGGGGGACAGCGATCCAACTATGGCTACACCTTC. Residues: CASSGGGQRSNYGYTF.

This clone came up once. The gene calls are TRBV5-6 and TRBJ1-2, with 8 bases matching TRBD1. The germline gives CDR1 SGHDT, CDR2 YYEEEE. V lost 4 bases and J lost 2; bases outside the gene matches: 7. The CDR3 runs to 15 residues. As DNA, the CDR3 is TGTGCCAGCAGCCCCGGGGACAGGAGCAACTATGGCTACACCTTC. Residues: CASSPGDRSNYGYTF.

This chain uses TRBV25-1 with TRBJ1-2; 8 positions agree with TRBD1. This CDR3 is 14 amino acids long. CDR1 is MGHDK and CDR2 is SYGVNS in the germline V gene. V trimming: 2 bases; J trimming: 4 bases; junction bases outside the gene matches: 3. CDR3 residues: CASSERTGRYGYTF. CDR3 bases: TGTGCCAGCAGTGAAAGGACAGGGCGCTATGGCTACACCTTC.

In DNA, the CDR3 is TGTGCCAGTAGGGCGGTGGGGGCAGGGACCGGGGAGCTGTTTTTT. Translated: CASRAVGAGTGELFF. The chain has TRBV19 and TRBJ2-2; D possibly corresponds to TRBD1 (6 bases). V gave up 6 bases and J gave up 5 bases, with 16 bases separating them. This CDR3 contains 15 residues. CDR1 is LNHDA, CDR2 SQIVND, per germline (reference sequence).